These 3 T cell receptor beta chains originate from one sample sequenced in a study of T cells after yellow fever vaccination. TCRdb passed the 5' RACE reads through MiXCR, listing each CDR3 protein once. The data show some 600,000 distinct CDR3 sequences, approximately 16% seen once. Sequenced material: PBMCs, taken around 5 days after the first yellow fever vaccination. These receptors were taken from a man between 18 and 35 years old who received the YFV17D yellow fever vaccine.

This clonotype appeared many times. This rearrangement joins TRBV7-2 to TRBJ2-2, with TRBD2 matching 7 bases. Germline V gives CDR1 SGHTA, CDR2 FQGNSA. The CDR3 loop spans 15 amino acids. Germline trimming cut 1 base from V and 7 bases from J; bases unmatched to any gene: 6. Written as DNA, the CDR3 is TGTGCCAGCAGCTTAGGCAGACTAGCCGGCGGGGAGCTGTTTTTT. This translates into CASSLGRLAGGELFF.

This clonotype came up a few times. The chain has TRBV10-2 and TRBJ2-5; unclear D gene. V was pared by 10 bases and J by 2 bases, with 17 bases between. The CDR3 sequence is 14 residues long. The germline CDR1 and CDR2 sequences are WSHSY and SAAADI. The CDR3 DNA sequence: TGCGCCATCGCTACAACTCAAAGTCAAGAGACCCAGTACTTC. Protein sequence: CAIATTQSQETQYF.

This chain connects TRBV19 to TRBJ1-5, with 8 nucleotides matching TRBD1. The V gene's germline CDR1 is LNHDA and CDR2 SQIVND (reference sequence). J lost 6 bases, V lost 5 bases, and 6 bases had no gene match. CDR3 size: 14 residues. The chain's CDR3 is CASSLRQGIQPQHF. CDR3 DNA: TGTGCCAGTAGTTTACGACAGGGGATTCAGCCCCAGCATTTT.